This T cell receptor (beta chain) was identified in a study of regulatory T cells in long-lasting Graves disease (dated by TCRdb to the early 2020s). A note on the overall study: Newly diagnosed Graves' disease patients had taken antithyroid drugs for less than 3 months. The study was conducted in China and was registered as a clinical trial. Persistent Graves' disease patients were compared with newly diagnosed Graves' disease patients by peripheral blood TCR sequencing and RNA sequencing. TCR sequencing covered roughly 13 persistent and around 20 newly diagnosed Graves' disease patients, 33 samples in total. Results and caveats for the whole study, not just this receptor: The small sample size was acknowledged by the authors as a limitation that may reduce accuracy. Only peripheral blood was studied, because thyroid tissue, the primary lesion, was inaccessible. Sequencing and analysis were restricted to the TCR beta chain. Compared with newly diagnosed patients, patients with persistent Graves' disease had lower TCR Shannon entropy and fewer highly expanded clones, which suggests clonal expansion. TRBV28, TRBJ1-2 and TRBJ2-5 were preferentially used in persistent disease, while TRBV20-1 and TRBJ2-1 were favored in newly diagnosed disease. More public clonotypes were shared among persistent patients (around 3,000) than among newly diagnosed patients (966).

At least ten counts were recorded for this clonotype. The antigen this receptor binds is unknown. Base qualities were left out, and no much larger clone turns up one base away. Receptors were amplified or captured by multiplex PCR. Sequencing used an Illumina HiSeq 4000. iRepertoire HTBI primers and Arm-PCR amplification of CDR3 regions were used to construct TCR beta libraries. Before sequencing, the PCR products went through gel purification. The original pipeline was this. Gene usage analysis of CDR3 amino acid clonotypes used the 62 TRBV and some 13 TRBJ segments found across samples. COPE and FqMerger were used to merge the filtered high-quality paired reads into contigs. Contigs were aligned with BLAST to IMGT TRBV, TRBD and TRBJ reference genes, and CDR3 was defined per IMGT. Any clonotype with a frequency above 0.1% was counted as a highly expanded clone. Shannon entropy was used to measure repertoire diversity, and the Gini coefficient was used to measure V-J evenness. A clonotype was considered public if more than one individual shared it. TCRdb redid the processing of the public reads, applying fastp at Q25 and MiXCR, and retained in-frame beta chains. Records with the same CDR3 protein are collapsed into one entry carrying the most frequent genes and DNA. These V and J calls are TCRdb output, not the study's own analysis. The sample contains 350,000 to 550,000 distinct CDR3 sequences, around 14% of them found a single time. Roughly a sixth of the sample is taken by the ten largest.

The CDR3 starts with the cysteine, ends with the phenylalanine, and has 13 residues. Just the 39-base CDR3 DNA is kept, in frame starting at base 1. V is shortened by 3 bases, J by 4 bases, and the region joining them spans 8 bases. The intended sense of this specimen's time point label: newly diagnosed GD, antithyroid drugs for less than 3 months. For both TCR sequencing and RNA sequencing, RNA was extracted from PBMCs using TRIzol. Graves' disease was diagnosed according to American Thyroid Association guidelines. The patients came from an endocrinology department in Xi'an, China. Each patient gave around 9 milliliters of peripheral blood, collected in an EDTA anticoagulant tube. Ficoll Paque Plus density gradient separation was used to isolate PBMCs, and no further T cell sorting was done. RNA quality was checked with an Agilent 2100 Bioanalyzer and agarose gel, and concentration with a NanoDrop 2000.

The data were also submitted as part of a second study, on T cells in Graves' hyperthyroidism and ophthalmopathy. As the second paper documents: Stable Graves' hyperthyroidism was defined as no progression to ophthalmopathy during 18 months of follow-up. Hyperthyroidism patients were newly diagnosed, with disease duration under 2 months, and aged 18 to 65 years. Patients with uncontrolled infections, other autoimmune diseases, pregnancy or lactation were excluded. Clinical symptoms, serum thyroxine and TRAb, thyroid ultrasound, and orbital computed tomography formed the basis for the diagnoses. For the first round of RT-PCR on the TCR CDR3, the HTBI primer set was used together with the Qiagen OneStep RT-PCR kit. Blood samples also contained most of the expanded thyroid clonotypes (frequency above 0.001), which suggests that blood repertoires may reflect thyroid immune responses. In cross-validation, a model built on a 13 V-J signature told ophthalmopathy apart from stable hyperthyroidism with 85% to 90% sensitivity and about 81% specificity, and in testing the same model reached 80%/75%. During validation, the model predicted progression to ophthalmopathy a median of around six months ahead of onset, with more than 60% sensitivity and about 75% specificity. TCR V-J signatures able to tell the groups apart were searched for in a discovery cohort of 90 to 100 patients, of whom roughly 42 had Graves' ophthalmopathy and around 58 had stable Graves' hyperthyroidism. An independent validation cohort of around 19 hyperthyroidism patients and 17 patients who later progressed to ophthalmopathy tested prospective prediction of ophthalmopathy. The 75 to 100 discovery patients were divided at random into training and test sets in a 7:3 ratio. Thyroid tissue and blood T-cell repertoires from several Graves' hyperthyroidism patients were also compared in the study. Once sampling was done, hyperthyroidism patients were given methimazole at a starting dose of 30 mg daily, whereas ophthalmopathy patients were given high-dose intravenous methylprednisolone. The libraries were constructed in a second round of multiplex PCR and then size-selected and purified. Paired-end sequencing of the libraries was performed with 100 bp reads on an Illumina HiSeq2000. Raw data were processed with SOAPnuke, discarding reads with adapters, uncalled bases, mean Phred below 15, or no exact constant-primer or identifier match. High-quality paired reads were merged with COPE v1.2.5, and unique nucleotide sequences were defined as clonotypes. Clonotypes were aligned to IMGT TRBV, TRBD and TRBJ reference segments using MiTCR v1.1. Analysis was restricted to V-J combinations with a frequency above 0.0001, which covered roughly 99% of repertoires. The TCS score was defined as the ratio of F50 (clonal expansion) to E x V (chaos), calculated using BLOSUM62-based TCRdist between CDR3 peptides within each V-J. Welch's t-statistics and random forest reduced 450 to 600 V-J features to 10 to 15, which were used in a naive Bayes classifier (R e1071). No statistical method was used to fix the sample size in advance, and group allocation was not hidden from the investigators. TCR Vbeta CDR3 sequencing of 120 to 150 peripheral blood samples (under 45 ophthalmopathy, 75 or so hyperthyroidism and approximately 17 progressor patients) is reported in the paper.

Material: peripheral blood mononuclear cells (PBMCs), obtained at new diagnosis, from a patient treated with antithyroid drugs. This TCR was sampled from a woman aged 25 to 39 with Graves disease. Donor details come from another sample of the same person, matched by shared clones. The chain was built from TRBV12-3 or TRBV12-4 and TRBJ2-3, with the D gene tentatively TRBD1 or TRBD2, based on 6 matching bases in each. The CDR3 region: CASSFGGPDTQYF. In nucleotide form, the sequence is TGTGCCAGCAGTTTCGGGGGCCCAGATACGCAGTATTTT.